This T cell receptor beta chain was profiled in a study of T cells expressing NK-cell markers. The CDR3 length is 14 residues. Germline values: CDR1 MNHNS, CDR2 SASEGT. TCRdb reprocessed the 5' RACE reads and stores each CDR3 protein as one record, lacking DNA. This sample's table has around 110,000 distinct CDR3 sequences. On this clonotype itself: The antigen remains undetermined.

Broader study findings: The study left the HCMV specificity of expanded NKG2C+ T cell clones unresolved. NKG2C+ dominant clonotypes from over 5 donors made up about 1.0-7.5% of CD8+ T cells.

The sequence was collected from a woman aged 18-70 years in good health. The rearrangement joins TRBV6-1 to TRBJ1-2; as DNA is missing, the TRBD1 call by TCRdb cannot be tested. Sequencing was carried out using blood T cells: a sorted CD56 or NKG2C T cell subset, CD4+ or CD8+ T cells, or bulk PBMC T cells (not recorded which). This CDR3 is CASSEGQGGNGYTF.